The table lists the clone carrying this T cell receptor beta chain with many counts. This sample stems from a study of identical twins. Each donor was a healthy Caucasian. TCRdb passed the 5' RACE reads through MiXCR, listing each CDR3 protein once. The sample records approximately 700,000 distinct CDR3 sequences, about 20% being singletons. J gave up 2 bases and V 5 bases, and 5 bases lay outside the gene matches. Germline V CDR1 and CDR2: SGHRS, YFSETQ. The CDR3 runs to 16 residues. This same sample was also part of a study on T cells expressing NK-cell markers.

This clonotype was sampled from a woman between 18 and 29 years old in good health. The chain recombines TRBV5-1 with TRBJ2-3; 13 bases are shared with TRBD2. Material for sequencing was PBMCs. Here the CDR3 reads CASRRTSGRNTDTQYF. The CDR3 DNA is TGCGCCAGCAGGAGGACTAGCGGGAGAAACACAGATACGCAGTATTTT.